Listed here are 26 T cell receptor beta chains from one sample, sequenced in a study of OX40 agonist ivuxolimab in advanced cancers. Here immunoSEQ multiplex PCR was the method, and the copy in TCRdb shows in-frame clones only, minus some. Among fewer than 85,000 clones listed, around 92% were seen once. The sequenced sample was CD4+ or CD8+ T cells sorted from blood, obtained in a trial of the OX40 agonist ivuxolimab. These receptors originate from an adult with an advanced solid tumor such as melanoma, head and neck, liver or kidney cancer.

V and J are TRBV5-1 and TRBJ1-3; no definite D call. Germline lookup yields CDR1 SGHRS and CDR2 YFSETQ. The CDR3 is made up of 16 amino acids. Trimming stripped 0 bases from V and 0 bases from J, with 10 bases between. CDR3 residues: CASSLGQPSSGNTIYF. CDR3 in DNA: TGCGCCAGCAGCTTGGGCCAGCCGAGCTCTGGAAACACCATATATTTT. The full variable domain, rest sourced from reference TRBV5-1 and TRBJ1-3, is KAGVTQTPRYLIKTRGQQVTLSCSPISGHRSVSWYQQTPGQGLQFLFEYFSETQRNKGNFPGRFSGRQFSNSRSEMNVSTLELGDSALYLCASSLGQPSSGNTIYFGEGSWLTVV.

This chain links TRBV5-6 with TRBJ2-7; D is unresolved. This CDR3 is 13 amino acids long. V lost 2 bases to trimming and J lost 1 base, with 7 bases between them. Germline V gene sequence: CDR1 SGHDT, CDR2 YYEEEE. The CDR3 sequence is CASSLVTSYEQYF. Here the CDR3 DNA reads TGTGCCAGCAGCTTAGTCACTTCCTACGAGCAGTACTTC.

The CDR3 sequence is CATSRDRGRETQYF. Written as DNA, the CDR3 is TGTGCCACCAGCAGGGACAGGGGGCGGGAGACCCAGTACTTC. The V and J genes are TRBV15 and TRBJ2-5, with 11 bases matching TRBD1. Germline V gives CDR1 LNHNV, CDR2 YYDKDF (reference sequence). The CDR3 totals 14 residues. Trimming cost V 3 bases and J 5 bases; bases outside gene matches: 2.

V usage is TRBV6-5 and J usage is TRBJ1-4; TRBD1 agrees at 7 bases. V lost 2 bases to trimming and J lost 11 bases; unmatched junction nucleotides: 2. The CDR3 spans 12 residues. Germline V gene sequence: CDR1 MNHEY, CDR2 SVGAGI. The CDR3 protein is CASSYDRVKLFF. DNA of the CDR3: TGTGCCAGCAGTTACGACAGGGTGAAACTGTTTTTT.

This chain connects TRBV30 to TRBJ2-2, with TRBD1 identical over 8 bases. V shed 6 bases, J shed 3 bases, and the junction held 9 bases outside the gene matches. CDR3 length: 15 amino acids. Germline V gene lookup returns CDR1 GTSNPN and CDR2 SVGIG (reference sequence). CDR3 amino acids: CACTGTGGYTGELFF. The DNA for the CDR3 is TGTGCCTGCACCGGAACAGGGGGGTACACCGGGGAGCTGTTTTTT.

The genes are TRBV2 and TRBJ1-4, with 8 positions matching TRBD1. This CDR3 contains 14 residues. Trimming took 4 bases from V and 10 from J; bases not matched to a gene: 8. The germline V gene has CDR1 SNHLY and CDR2 FYNNEI. CDR3 in DNA: TGTGCCAGCAGTGGTACAGGGGGGCCGGGAAAACTGTTTTTT. Protein sequence: CASSGTGGPGKLFF. Based on the CDR3 plus reference TRBV2 and TRBJ1-4, the full variable domain is EPEVTQTPSHQVTQMGQEVILRCVPISNHLYFYWYRQILGQKVEFLVSFYNNEISEKSEIFDDQFSVERPDGSNFTLKIRSTKLEDSAMYFCASSGTGGPGKLFFGSGTQLSVL.

The chain employs TRBV10-2 and TRBJ1-1; D is unclear. Germline V CDR1 and CDR2: WSHSY, SAAADI. The CDR3 contains 13 residues. The V gene lost 0 bases and the J gene lost 7 bases, with 9 bases spanning the gap. CDR3 coding DNA: TGCGCCAGCAGTGAGTCGGCGCTTGGTGAAGCTTTCTTT. It encodes CASSESALGEAFF.

The J gene is TRBJ2-7, the V gene TRBV28; 10 nucleotides match TRBD1. Trimming at V came to 10 bases and at J to 5 bases, leaving 5 bases not matched to a gene. This CDR3 has 12 residues. CDR1 and CDR2 (germline): MDHEN, SYDVKM. The CDR3 region is CATGTGDDEQYF. The CDR3 nucleotides read TGTGCCACCGGGACAGGGGACGACGAGCAGTACTTC.

The genes are TRBV5-4 and TRBJ1-1; a possible D gene is TRBD1 (5 bases). Germline values: CDR1 SGHNT, CDR2 YYREEE (reference sequence). The CDR3 consists of 15 residues. Trimming took 4 bases from V and 1 from J, leaving 14 bases between them. CDR3 bases: TGTGCCAGCAGCCCAGTGGGGGAGGGGAACACTGAAGCTTTCTTT. Translation gives CASSPVGEGNTEAFF.

On this clone itself: The junction differs from germline at one of its ends, possibly a read error. Distinct nucleotide sequences in the sample also encode this CDR3. V gene TRBV28 combines with J gene TRBJ1-1, with D possibly being TRBD1 (5 bases). CDR1 and CDR2 from the germline V gene are MDHEN and SYDVKM. The CDR3 extends over 14 amino acids. As DNA, the CDR3 is TGTGCTAGCAGTTTAATTACCCGGAGGGGTGAAGCTTTCTTT. Residues: CASSLITRRGEAFF.

This rearrangement joins TRBV6-6 to TRBJ2-2; D is uncertain. The germline CDR1 and CDR2 sequences are MNHNY and SVGAGI (reference sequence). This CDR3 has 14 residues. The V end was cut by 10 bases, the J end by 1 base, with 13 bases between. CDR3 amino acids: CAILDGQNTGELFF. The CDR3 coding sequence is TGTGCCATCCTGGACGGGCAGAACACCGGGGAGCTGTTTTTT.

This clone was detected once. One junction end does not reproduce the germline sequence, and a read error may be involved. The chain employs TRBV7-7 and TRBJ2-1; 10 nucleotides align to TRBD2. The CDR3 covers 14 residues. Germline CDR1 is SSHAT and CDR2 is FNYEAQ (reference sequence). The CDR3 here is CASSFGTSDNEQFF. The CDR3 nucleotides read TGTGCTAGCAGCTTTGGGACTAGCGACAATGAGCAGTTCTTC. Supplemented by reference TRBV7-7 and TRBJ2-1, the full variable domain reads GAGVSQSPRYKVTKRGQDVTLRCDPISSHATLYWYQQALGQGPEFLTYFNYEAQPDKSGLPSDRFSAERPEGSISTLTIQRTEQRDSAMYRCASSFGTSDNEQFFGPGTRLTVL.

V and J are TRBV29-1 and TRBJ2-7; TRBD2 might be the D (6 bases). This CDR3 has 12 residues. Per germline, CDR1 SQVTM and CDR2 ANQGSEA. The V end lost 3 bases, the J end lost 6 bases, and 12 bases lay between the germline ends. The CDR3 DNA sequence: TGCAGCGTTGAGGGAGTAGCGGCCGAGCAGTACTTC. Encoded protein: CSVEGVAAEQYF.

V gene TRBV5-5 combines with J gene TRBJ1-2; TRBD1 might be the D (6 bases). There are 15 residues in the CDR3. CDR1 is SGHKS, CDR2 YYEKEE, per germline (reference sequence). Trimming stripped 4 bases from V and 8 bases from J, with 21 bases between. CDR3 bases: TGTGCCAGCAGCCAAAATAATGGGGGCGCAAGGGGCTACACCTTC. Protein sequence: CASSQNNGGARGYTF.

The CDR3 DNA reads TGCGCCAGCAGCCCCGGACAGGGGGCTTACGAGCAGTACTTC. Amino acids: CASSPGQGAYEQYF. J is TRBJ2-7 and V is TRBV5-1; 11 bases are shared with TRBD1. The germline V gene has CDR1 SGHRS and CDR2 YFSETQ. Unmatched junction bases numbered 4, after V lost 4 bases and J lost 4 bases. CDR3 length equals 14 residues.

This sequence joins TRBV2 and TRBJ1-1; D is possibly TRBD1 (5 bases). The CDR3 contains 13 residues. V gave up 6 bases and J gave up 2 bases, with 10 bases separating them. CDR1 is SNHLY and CDR2 is FYNNEI in the germline V gene. The CDR3 sequence is CASRGDLNTEAFF. Here the CDR3 DNA reads TGTGCCAGCAGGGGGGACCTAAACACTGAAGCTTTCTTT.

In this sample, this clone turned up a few times. The V and J genes are TRBV6-5 and TRBJ2-1; D is ambiguous. The ends were cut back, 8 bases at V and 3 bases at J, with 14 bases in the middle. This CDR3 spans 14 amino acids. The germline V gene encodes CDR1 MNHEY and CDR2 SVGAGI. CDR3 in amino acids: CASGVMADYNEQFF. The DNA of the CDR3 is TGTGCCAGCGGTGTCATGGCGGACTACAATGAGCAGTTCTTC.

The chain recombines TRBV15 with TRBJ1-2; D is unclear. The CDR3 is made up of 12 amino acids. Germline-derived CDR1 and CDR2 are LNHNV and YYDKDF (reference sequence). With 3 bases removed from V and 4 bases from J, the gap between germline ends came to 6 bases. CDR3 nucleotide sequence: TGTGCCACCAGCAGGGAGGGCTATGGCTACACCTTC. Encoded protein: CATSREGYGYTF.

This clone has more than one count but fewer than ten. It is likely a read error, because the conserved phenylalanine at the end of the CDR3 is missing. Because the CDR3's place on the DNA is in doubt, the DNA is left out and the CDR3 is given as listed by TCRdb. This sequence joins TRBV7-6 and TRBJ1-1. The CDR3 totals 8 residues, both ends included. Germline V gene lookup returns CDR1 SGHVS and CDR2 FNYEAQ. The CDR3 loop is CASSRRLD.

This chain uses TRBV5-6 with TRBJ1-1, with D perhaps matching TRBD1 (5 bases). Germline V CDR1 and CDR2: SGHDT, YYEEEE. V was pared by 2 bases and J by 4 bases, with 15 bases between. The CDR3 loop spans 15 amino acids. The CDR3 protein is CASSFGTLAPTEAFF. As DNA, the CDR3 is TGTGCCAGCAGCTTCGGGACTCTAGCCCCCACTGAAGCTTTCTTT.

This clone appeared once. The chain recombines TRBV28 with TRBJ2-2; 9 bases agree with TRBD2. This CDR3 contains 15 residues. The V gene end was trimmed by 5 bases and the J gene end by 1 base; junction bases not matched to a gene: 2. From germline, CDR1 is MDHEN and CDR2 SYDVKM. CDR3 DNA: TGTGCCAGCAGTCTAGCGGGGTTGAACACCGGGGAGCTGTTTTTT. Translated, it gives CASSLAGLNTGELFF.

V and J are TRBV18 and TRBJ1-4, with D tentatively TRBD1 (5 bases). V was pared by 5 bases and J by 7 bases, with 14 bases between. The V gene's germline CDR1 is KGHSH and CDR2 LQKENI. This CDR3 has 14 amino acids. CDR3: CASSSWGQGEKLFF. The CDR3 nucleotides read TGTGCCAGCTCAAGCTGGGGTCAGGGTGAAAAACTGTTTTTT.

V usage is TRBV5-1 and J usage is TRBJ2-5; D perhaps matches TRBD2 (5 bases). The length of the CDR3 is 17 residues. Trimming removed 2 bases at V and 5 bases at J, with 22 bases between. CDR1 and CDR2 (germline): SGHRS, YFSETQ. The CDR3 DNA follows: TGCGCCAGCAGCTTATTACCGGGGAGCCTAAAAGGGGAGACCCAGTACTTC. Amino acids: CASSLLPGSLKGETQYF.

This chain joins TRBV7-9 and TRBJ2-1; D ambiguous. V was clipped by 5 bases and J by 4 bases, with 9 bases between them. The CDR3 totals 13 residues. Germline V gene lookup returns CDR1 SEHNR and CDR2 FQNEAQ (reference sequence). The CDR3 bases are TGTGCCAGCAGCACAACAGAGTACAATGAGCAGTTCTTC. Amino acids: CASSTTEYNEQFF.

The V and J genes are TRBV28 and TRBJ1-2; D unclear. The germline V gene has CDR1 MDHEN and CDR2 SYDVKM. The germline V and J ends were trimmed by 8 bases and 4 bases, with 20 bases remaining between them. This CDR3 region has 15 residues. CDR3 protein: CASYLGGQDGYGYTF. The DNA for the CDR3 is TGTGCCAGCTATCTTGGAGGGCAGGACGGCTATGGCTACACCTTC.

This clone was seen only once. This chain uses TRBV19 with TRBJ1-5; D is unresolved. V shed 2 bases and J shed 0 bases, with 2 bases lying between them. The CDR3 runs 13 residues. Germline values: CDR1 LNHDA, CDR2 SQIVND (reference sequence). In DNA form, the CDR3 reads TGTGCCAGTAGTATAACTAGCAATCAGCCCCAGCATTTT. Protein sequence: CASSITSNQPQHF.